The 14 T cell receptor beta chains below come from one sample, sequenced in a study of molecular identifiers for immune sequencing clone quantification. TCRdb re-called the PCR reads through MiXCR, storing one row per CDR3 protein. The sample has about 640,000 distinct CDR3 sequences, nearly 20% seen once. The sequencing input was naive CD8+ T cells from blood, with Jurkat cell RNA spiked in. As to subset: FACS-sorted CD8+CD4-CCR7+CD45RA+ naive T cells. The origin of the receptors is a human donor in good health. Some libraries in this study had Jurkat cell RNA spiked in.

Remarks on this clonotype: This may arise from a read error, as a much more abundant clone is one base away. The chain uses TRBV28 and TRBJ1-5; no firm D call. The germline CDR1 and CDR2 sequences are MDHEN and SYDVKM. The CDR3 consists of 14 residues. Trimming pared 3 bases from V and 6 bases from J, leaving 12 bases between. CDR3: CASSFRASGQPQHF. In DNA form, the CDR3 reads TGTGCCAGCAGTTTTCGGGCGAGCGGTCAGCCCCAGCATTTT.

CDR3 in amino acids: CAWSRRAETMNTEAFF. The CDR3 nucleotides read TGTGCCTGGAGTCGTAGGGCAGAGACAATGAACACTGAAGCTTTCTTT. This chain connects TRBV30 to TRBJ1-1; unclear D gene. The CDR3 sequence is 16 residues long. CDR1 is GTSNPN, CDR2 SVGIG, per germline (reference sequence). Trimming removed 2 bases from V and 0 bases from J, with 16 bases in between.

This clonotype came up a few times. V usage is TRBV3-1 and J usage is TRBJ2-3; the D gene is possibly TRBD2 (5 bases). This CDR3 has 15 residues. The germline CDR1 and CDR2 sequences are LGHDT and YNNKEL (reference sequence). The ends were cut back, 1 base at V and 2 bases at J, with 10 bases in the middle. For the CDR3, the DNA is TGTGCCAGCAGCCAAGGAGGGCTTGTCACAGATACGCAGTATTTT. Translating it yields CASSQGGLVTDTQYF.

As concerns this clonotype: One end of the junction varies from germline; a read error may be responsible. The gene calls are TRBV4-2 and TRBJ1-1; TRBD1 might be the D (5 bases). Germline V gene lookup returns CDR1 LGHNA and CDR2 YNFKEQ. This CDR3 is built from 12 residues. CDR3 in amino acids: CASSPGRGEALF. CDR3 sequence (DNA): TGTGCCAGCAGCCCGGGACGGGGTGAAGCTCTCTTT.

This clonotype occurred many times. The J gene is TRBJ2-1, the V gene TRBV4-3; 7 nucleotides match TRBD2. Germline CDR1 is LGHNA and CDR2 is YSLEER. The CDR3 spans 16 residues. V lost 0 bases and J lost 4; bases outside the gene matches: 6. The CDR3 DNA is TGCGCCAGCAGCCAAGATCTGGCGGGGGAATACAATGAGCAGTTCTTC. Its translation is CASSQDLAGEYNEQFF.

This clonotype was detected many times. The chain has TRBV12-3 or TRBV12-4 and TRBJ2-2; 9 bases map to TRBD1. The CDR3 sequence is 16 residues long. Unmatched junction bases numbered 8, after V lost 6 bases and J lost 3 bases. In nucleotides, the CDR3 is TGTGCCAGCAGCCCCACAGGGGGCAGGGACACCGGGGAGCTGTTTTTT. It yields the protein CASSPTGGRDTGELFF.

This clonotype was recorded at least ten times. The V call is TRBV4-3, the J call TRBJ2-4; TRBD2 agrees at 9 bases. Looked up from germline, CDR1 is LGHNA and CDR2 is YSLEER. J was trimmed by 0 bases and V by 1 base; bases with no gene match: 13. This CDR3 has 20 amino acids. The CDR3 protein is CASSQGGSSGGLLAKNIQYF. CDR3 bases: TGCGCCAGCAGCCAAGGGGGGAGTAGCGGGGGCCTATTAGCCAAAAACATTCAGTACTTC.

The gene calls are TRBV19 and TRBJ2-3; 11 bases line up with TRBD1. V lost 5 bases and J lost 1; bases outside the gene matches: 2. The V gene's germline CDR1 is LNHDA and CDR2 SQIVND (reference sequence). This CDR3 contains 15 residues. The CDR3 bases are TGTGCCAGTAGTGCGGGACAGGGGGGCACAGATACGCAGTATTTT. It codes for CASSAGQGGTDTQYF. The full variable domain, its missing parts supplied by reference TRBV19 and TRBJ2-3, is DGGITQSPKYLFRKEGQNVTLSCEQNLNHDAMYWYRQDPGQGLRLIYYSQIVNDFQKGDIAEGYSVSREKKESFPLTVTSAQKNPTAFYLCASSAGQGGTDTQYFGPGTRLTVL.

Note on this clonotype: A single base separates this from a much larger clone, so it may be a read error. The chain is built from TRBV7-8 and TRBJ1-6, with 9 bases fitting TRBD1. Per germline, CDR1 SGHVS and CDR2 FQNEAQ. Losses at the gene ends were 6 bases for V and 6 bases for J; bases not matched to a gene: 3. This CDR3 contains 14 residues. CDR3 nucleotides: TGTGCCAGCAGGGACAGGGGATCTAATTCACCCCTCCACTTT. It codes for CASRDRGSNSPLHF.

The table lists this clonotype with many counts. The chain carries TRBV12-3 or TRBV12-4 and TRBJ1-2; no clear D. Trimming pared 2 bases from V and 8 bases from J, leaving 3 bases between. The CDR3 is 10 amino acids. CDR3 in DNA: TGTGCCAGCAGTTTAAAAGGCTACACCTTC. Translation gives CASSLKGYTF.

For this clonotype: The conserved final phenylalanine or tryptophan is absent from the CDR3, which likely points to a read error. The V gene is TRBV6-1, the J gene TRBJ2-7, with TRBD2 as a possible D gene (5 bases). CDR3 size: 15 residues. Deletions cut 2 bases from V and 2 bases from J, with 13 bases between. Germline assignment: CDR1 MNHNS and CDR2 SASEGT. CDR3 loop: CASSELTSTPYEQYL. For the CDR3, the DNA is TGTGCCAGCAGTGAACTTACTAGTACCCCCTACGAGCAGTACCTC.

This clonotype was counted many times. The chain combines TRBV10-3 with TRBJ2-7, with 7 bases lining up with TRBD2. The CDR3 is made up of 14 amino acids. The V gene end was trimmed by 3 bases and the J gene end by 2 bases; junction bases not matched to a gene: 4. CDR1 and CDR2 from the germline V gene are ENHRY and SYGVKD. CDR3 sequence (DNA): TGTGCCATCAGTGACAGTGCGGGGGCCTACGAGCAGTACTTC. It translates to CAISDSAGAYEQYF.

This clonotype was seen ten or more times. This chain links TRBV29-1 with TRBJ2-5, with TRBD2 identical over 8 bases. Per germline, CDR1 SQVTM and CDR2 ANQGSEA. This CDR3 is 14 amino acids long. With 3 bases clipped from V and 1 base from J, the junction kept 4 bases outside the gene matches. In nucleotides, the CDR3 is TGCAGCGTTGAGGGACTAGAAGTCCAAGAGACCCAGTACTTC. This encodes CSVEGLEVQETQYF.

V is TRBV27 and J is TRBJ1-1; D is unresolved. V gave up 6 bases and J gave up 4 bases, with 12 bases separating them. This CDR3 has 13 residues. Germline CDR1 reads MNHEY; CDR2 reads SMNVEV (reference sequence). The CDR3 sequence: CASRTPGSTEAFF. The CDR3, as DNA: TGTGCCAGCAGGACCCCAGGCTCCACTGAAGCTTTCTTT.